This T cell receptor beta chain was captured in a study of blood T cell repertoires in COVID-19. Methods used by the authors: For nucleated cells, counts were estimated from reference gene primer amplification. The method was immunoSEQ multiplex PCR; TCRdb's version includes in-frame clones alone and lacks a portion of them. V and J calls and clone size are copied from that table; D and trimming were computed from the DNA. The repertoire holds about 280,000 clones, about nine tenths seen once, with roughly 2.2% in the top ten. V was pared by 5 bases and J by 5 bases, with 5 bases of the junction left unmatched. The CDR3 contains 15 residues. The germline CDR1 and CDR2 sequences are MGHRA and YSYEKL. This clone was observed once.

Sample: peripheral blood. The clonotype comes from a man between 45 and 60 years old with acute or convalescent COVID-19. This rearrangement joins TRBV4-1 to TRBJ2-1; the match to TRBD2 covers 11 bases. The DNA of the CDR3 is TGCGCCAGCAGCGTTACTAGCGGGGGCCACAATGAGCAGTTCTTC. It codes for CASSVTSGGHNEQFF.